These 17 T cell receptor beta chains came from one sample sequenced in a study of T cell repertoires in aging, cancer and after chemotherapy. A mixed TRB-A/B primer pool amplified rearranged TRB by multiplex touch-down PCR. TCRdb re-called the multiplex PCR reads through MiXCR, storing one row per CDR3 protein. There are about 4,500 distinct CDR3 sequences in the sample; 26% occur only once, and 40% to 55% lies in the top ten. The template was genomic DNA from peripheral blood, not RNA. The sample comprised blood. Receptor source: a human donor with a blood cancer.

This clonotype ranks as medium-sized. V is TRBV19 and J is TRBJ2-7; tentatively, D is TRBD1 (6 bases). The CDR3 covers 15 residues. Between the trimmed V and J ends, which lost 8 bases and 1 base, there was a span of 18 bases. Germline CDR1 is LNHDA and CDR2 is SQIVND (reference sequence). This CDR3 reads CASSKRDTPSYEQYF. The DNA for the CDR3 is TGTGCCAGTTCAAAACGGGACACTCCTTCCTACGAGCAGTACTTC.

The chain joins TRBV11-3 to TRBJ2-2; TRBD1 agrees at 7 bases. Germline V gives CDR1 SGHNT, CDR2 YENEEA. There are 15 residues in the CDR3. V shed 5 bases and J 1 base; nucleotides not matched to a gene: 4. In nucleotides, the CDR3 is TGTGCCAGCAGCCGCAGGGGGAGGAACACCGGGGAGCTGTTTTTT. It translates to CASSRRGRNTGELFF.

This clonotype was seen more than once but under ten times. J is TRBJ1-1 and V is TRBV7-2, with unresolved D. The ends were cut back, 1 base at V and 5 bases at J, with 11 bases in the middle. Looked up from germline, CDR1 is SGHTA and CDR2 is FQGNSA. CDR3 length: 14 residues. The CDR3 region is CASSLVSRTTEAFF. In nucleotides, the CDR3 is TGTGCCAGCAGCTTAGTTTCCAGAACAACTGAAGCTTTCTTT.

This clonotype was recorded a few times. This chain links TRBV6-4 with TRBJ2-2; maybe TRBD2 (5 bases). The CDR3 loop spans 14 amino acids. Germline V gene sequence: CDR1 MRHNA, CDR2 SNTAGT. V lost 3 bases and J lost 5, with 10 bases in between. CDR3 in amino acids: CASSDNGETGELFF. Here the CDR3 DNA reads TGTGCCAGCAGTGATAACGGGGAAACCGGGGAGCTGTTTTTT.

The chain uses TRBV19 and TRBJ2-1; D gene uncertain. This CDR3 has 15 amino acids. Germline V CDR1 and CDR2: LNHDA, SQIVND (reference sequence). Trimming removed 6 bases at V and 3 bases at J, with 15 bases between. CDR3: CASSPRVPDYNEQFF. CDR3 sequence (DNA): TGTGCCAGTAGCCCTCGAGTCCCCGACTACAATGAGCAGTTCTTC. Using reference TRBV19 and TRBJ2-1 for the parts outside the CDR3, the full variable domain is DGGITQSPKYLFRKEGQNVTLSCEQNLNHDAMYWYRQDPGQGLRLIYYSQIVNDFQKGDIAEGYSVSREKKESFPLTVTSAQKNPTAFYLCASSPRVPDYNEQFFGPGTRLTVL.

In its sample, this clonotype was seen once. One end of the junction is discordant with germline, which a read error may explain. This sequence joins TRBV15 and TRBJ2-1; 9 bases align to TRBD2. The CDR3 is 18 residues long. Germline assignment: CDR1 LNHNV and CDR2 YYDKDF (reference sequence). DNA for the CDR3: TGTGCCACCAGCAGAGACCTAAAGGTAGCGGGGGTCTACAATGAGCAGTCCTTC. The encoded protein is CATSRDLKVAGVYNEQSF.

This sequence joins TRBV7-2 and TRBJ2-3; tentative D call: TRBD2 (5 bases). Germline CDR1 is SGHTA and CDR2 is FQGNSA. The CDR3 is 14 residues long. The V end lost 2 bases, the J end lost 5 bases, and 11 bases lay between the germline ends. The CDR3 protein is CASSLWASQDTQYF. CDR3 bases: TGTGCCAGCAGCTTATGGGCTAGCCAAGATACGCAGTATTTT.

The CDR3 nucleotides are TGTGCCTGGAGTGTTTTAGTGGGAGGCCAGGCCTACGAGCAGTACTTC. Residues: CAWSVLVGGQAYEQYF. The chain carries TRBV30 and TRBJ2-7; a weak D match, TRBD2 (6 bases). Germline CDR1 GTSNPN, CDR2 SVGIG (reference sequence). CDR3 length equals 16 residues. V lost 0 bases and J 2 bases, leaving 17 bases between the germline ends.

This clonotype is medium-sized in the sample. The CDR3 sequence: CASSRAYEQYF. As DNA, the CDR3 is TGTGCCAGCAGCCGAGCGTACGAGCAGTACTTC. The J gene is TRBJ2-7, the V gene TRBV6-5; D not certain. The CDR3 runs 11 residues. V lost 6 bases and J 4 bases, leaving 7 bases between the germline ends. Germline CDR1 is MNHEY and CDR2 is SVGAGI.

In its sample, this clonotype is medium-sized. This chain connects TRBV18 to TRBJ1-6, with a tentative D call TRBD1 (5 bases). Germline CDR1 reads KGHSH; CDR2 reads LQKENI. The CDR3 consists of 20 residues. V was pared by 5 bases and J by 4 bases, with 27 bases between. The CDR3 protein is CASSAGPGPHVPIYNSPLHF. The CDR3 nucleotides read TGTGCCAGCTCAGCGGGCCCGGGACCTCATGTTCCAATTTATAATTCACCCCTCCACTTT.

Points on this clonotype: A read error may explain this, as a much larger clone is one base away. The chain combines TRBV29-1 with TRBJ1-2; unclear D gene. The CDR3 runs to 11 residues. Trimming removed 8 bases from V and 6 bases from J, with 13 bases in between. Germline values: CDR1 SQVTM, CDR2 ANQGSEA. CDR3 coding DNA: TGCAGCCTTGGGGAGCCAGATGGCTACACCTTC. Translating it yields CSLGEPDGYTF.

In its sample, this clonotype ranks as medium-sized. The V call is TRBV5-5, the J call TRBJ1-4; tentative D call: TRBD1 (5 bases). The CDR3 is 15 residues long. Between the trimmed V and J ends, which lost 4 bases and 3 bases, there was a span of 13 bases. Germline V lookup: CDR1 SGHKS, CDR2 YYEKEE (reference sequence). CDR3 amino acids: CASSPDPGPNEKLFF. The CDR3 region has the DNA TGTGCCAGCAGCCCAGACCCAGGGCCTAATGAAAAACTGTTTTTT.

A few counts support this clonotype. V is TRBV13 and J is TRBJ2-7; TRBD2 matches 12 bases. V was pared by 4 bases and J by 2 bases, with 3 bases of the junction left unmatched. Germline CDR1 reads PRHDT; CDR2 reads FYEKMQ (reference sequence). CDR3 length: 15 amino acids. CDR3 DNA: TGTGCCAGCAGCTCCAGGACTAGCGGGGCCTACGAGCAGTACTTC. The encoded protein is CASSSRTSGAYEQYF.

The chain joins TRBV20-1 to TRBJ2-5, with D perhaps matching TRBD2 (5 bases). From germline, CDR1 is DFQATT and CDR2 SNEGSKA (reference sequence). This CDR3 spans 11 amino acids. CDR3 nucleotides: TGCAGCATGAGGGTAGGAGAGACCCAGTACTTC. This encodes CSMRVGETQYF.

The chain is built from TRBV6-1 and TRBJ2-7; tentative D call: TRBD1 (6 bases). Germline CDR1 and CDR2: MNHNS and SASEGT. There are 15 residues in the CDR3. Trimming removed 1 base at V and 1 base at J, with 11 bases between. CDR3 bases: TGTGCCAGCAGTGAAGGACAGGAATTTTCCTACGAGCAGTACTTC. Translating gives CASSEGQEFSYEQYF.

The genes are TRBV4-2 and TRBJ2-5, with TRBD2 as a possible D gene (7 bases). V was clipped by 1 base and J by 1 base, with 16 bases between them. The CDR3 extends over 17 amino acids. Germline V gene data show CDR1 as LGHNA and CDR2 as YNFKEQ. The CDR3 protein is CASSQVEKGGPQETQYF. The DNA for the CDR3 is TGTGCCAGCAGCCAAGTAGAAAAGGGGGGGCCCCAAGAGACCCAGTACTTC.

The rearrangement uses TRBV12-3 or TRBV12-4 and TRBJ2-5; the D gene could be TRBD1 or TRBD2 (6 bases each). This CDR3 has 14 amino acids. The V gene lost 5 bases and the J gene lost 5 bases, with 15 bases spanning the gap. Written as DNA, the CDR3 is TGTGCCAGCAGTGGGGGGCCAGTGGGGGAGACCCAGTACTTC. Encoded protein: CASSGGPVGETQYF.